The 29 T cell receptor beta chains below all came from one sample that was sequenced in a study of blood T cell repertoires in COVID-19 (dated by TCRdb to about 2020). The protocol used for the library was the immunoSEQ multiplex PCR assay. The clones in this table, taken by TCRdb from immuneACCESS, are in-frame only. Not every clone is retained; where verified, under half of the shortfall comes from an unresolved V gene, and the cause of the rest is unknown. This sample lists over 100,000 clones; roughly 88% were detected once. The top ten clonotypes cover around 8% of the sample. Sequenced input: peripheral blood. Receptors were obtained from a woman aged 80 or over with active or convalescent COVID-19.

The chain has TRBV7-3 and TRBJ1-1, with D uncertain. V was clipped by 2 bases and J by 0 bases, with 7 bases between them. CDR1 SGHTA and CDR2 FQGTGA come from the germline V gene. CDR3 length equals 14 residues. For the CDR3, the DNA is TGTGCCAGCAGCTTAGGGCGGGTGAACACTGAAGCTTTCTTT. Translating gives CASSLGRVNTEAFF.

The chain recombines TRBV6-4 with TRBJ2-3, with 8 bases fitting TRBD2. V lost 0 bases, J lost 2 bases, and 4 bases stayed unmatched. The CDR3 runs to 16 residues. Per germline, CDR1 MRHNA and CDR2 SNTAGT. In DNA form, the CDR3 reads TGTGCCAGCAGTGACTCTACTAGCGGACTCACAGATACGCAGTATTTT. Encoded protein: CASSDSTSGLTDTQYF.

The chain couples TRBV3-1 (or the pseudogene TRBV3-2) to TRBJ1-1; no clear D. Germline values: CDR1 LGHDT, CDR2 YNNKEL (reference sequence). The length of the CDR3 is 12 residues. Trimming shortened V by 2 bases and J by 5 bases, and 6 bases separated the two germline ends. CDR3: CASSQRDTEAFF. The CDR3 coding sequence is TGTGCCAGCAGCCAACGGGATACTGAAGCTTTCTTT.

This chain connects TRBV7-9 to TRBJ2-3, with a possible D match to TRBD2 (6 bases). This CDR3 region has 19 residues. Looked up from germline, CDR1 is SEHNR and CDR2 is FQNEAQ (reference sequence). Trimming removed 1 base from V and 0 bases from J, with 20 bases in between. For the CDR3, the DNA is TGTGCCAGCAGCTTAGTCTCGGTGCTAGCGAGTTCTAGCACAGATACGCAGTATTTT. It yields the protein CASSLVSVLASSSTDTQYF.

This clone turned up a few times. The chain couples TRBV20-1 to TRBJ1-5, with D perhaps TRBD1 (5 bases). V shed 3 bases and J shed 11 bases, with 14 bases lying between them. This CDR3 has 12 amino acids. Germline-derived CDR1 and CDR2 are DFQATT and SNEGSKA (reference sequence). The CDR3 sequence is CSASQGVRSQHF. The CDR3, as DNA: TGCAGTGCTAGTCAAGGGGTTAGGTCCCAGCATTTT.

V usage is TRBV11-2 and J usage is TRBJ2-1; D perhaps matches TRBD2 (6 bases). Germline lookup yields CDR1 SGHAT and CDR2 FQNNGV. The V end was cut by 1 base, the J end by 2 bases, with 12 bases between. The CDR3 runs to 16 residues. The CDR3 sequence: CASSLVGSGTYNEQFF. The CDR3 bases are TGTGCCAGCAGCTTAGTAGGTAGCGGTACCTACAATGAGCAGTTCTTC.

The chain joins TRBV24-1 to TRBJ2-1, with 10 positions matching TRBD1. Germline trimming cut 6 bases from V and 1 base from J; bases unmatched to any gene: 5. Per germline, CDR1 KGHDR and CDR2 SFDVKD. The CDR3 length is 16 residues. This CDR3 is CATSKGQGVSYNEQFF. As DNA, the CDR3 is TGTGCCACCAGTAAAGGACAGGGGGTGTCCTACAATGAGCAGTTCTTC.

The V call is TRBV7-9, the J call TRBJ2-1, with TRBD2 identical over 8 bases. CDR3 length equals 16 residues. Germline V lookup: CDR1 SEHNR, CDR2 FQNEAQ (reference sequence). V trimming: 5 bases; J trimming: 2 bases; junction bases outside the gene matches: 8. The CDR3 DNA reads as TGTGCCAGCAGCGAGGCTAGCGGGCGAACCTACAATGAGCAGTTCTTC. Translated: CASSEASGRTYNEQFF.

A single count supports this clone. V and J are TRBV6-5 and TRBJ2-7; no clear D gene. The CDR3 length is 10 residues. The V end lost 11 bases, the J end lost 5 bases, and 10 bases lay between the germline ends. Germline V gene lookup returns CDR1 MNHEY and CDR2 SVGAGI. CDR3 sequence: CAENYHEQYF. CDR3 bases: TGTGCCGAGAACTACCACGAGCAGTACTTC.

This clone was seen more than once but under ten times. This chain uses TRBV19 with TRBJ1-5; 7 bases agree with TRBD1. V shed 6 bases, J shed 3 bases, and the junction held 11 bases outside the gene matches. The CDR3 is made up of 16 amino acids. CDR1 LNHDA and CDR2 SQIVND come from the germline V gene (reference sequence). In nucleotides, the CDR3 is TGTGCCAGTAGCCAACAGGGGCTGGGTCTCAATCAGCCCCAGCATTTT. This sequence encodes CASSQQGLGLNQPQHF. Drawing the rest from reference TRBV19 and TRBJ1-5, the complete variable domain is DGGITQSPKYLFRKEGQNVTLSCEQNLNHDAMYWYRQDPGQGLRLIYYSQIVNDFQKGDIAEGYSVSREKKESFPLTVTSAQKNPTAFYLCASSQQGLGLNQPQHFGDGTRLSIL.

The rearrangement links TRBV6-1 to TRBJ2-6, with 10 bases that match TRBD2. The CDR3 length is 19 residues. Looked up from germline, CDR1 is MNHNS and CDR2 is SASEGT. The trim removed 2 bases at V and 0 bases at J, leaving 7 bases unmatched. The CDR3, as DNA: TGTGCCAGCAGTGAACAGGGACTAGCGCTCAGCTCTGGGGCCAACGTCCTGACTTTC. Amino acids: CASSEQGLALSSGANVLTF.

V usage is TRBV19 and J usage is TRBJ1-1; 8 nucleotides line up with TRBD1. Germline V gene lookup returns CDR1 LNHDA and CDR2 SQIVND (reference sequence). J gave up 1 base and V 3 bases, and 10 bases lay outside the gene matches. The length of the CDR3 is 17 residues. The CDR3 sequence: CASSIGQGGMGNTEAFF. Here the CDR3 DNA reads TGTGCCAGTAGTATCGGACAGGGAGGGATGGGGAACACTGAAGCTTTCTTT.

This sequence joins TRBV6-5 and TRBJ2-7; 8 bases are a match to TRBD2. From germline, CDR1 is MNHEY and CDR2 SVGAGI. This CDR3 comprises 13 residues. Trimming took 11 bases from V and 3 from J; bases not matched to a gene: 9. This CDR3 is CAAWPAGVYEQYF. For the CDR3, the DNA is TGTGCCGCGTGGCCAGCGGGAGTCTACGAGCAGTACTTC.

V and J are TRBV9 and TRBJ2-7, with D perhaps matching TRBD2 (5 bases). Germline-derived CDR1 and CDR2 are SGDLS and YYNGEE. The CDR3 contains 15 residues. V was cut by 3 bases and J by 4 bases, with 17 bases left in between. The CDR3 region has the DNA TGTGCCAGCAGCGCCTCGGGGTCCGTGGGATACGAGCAGTACTTC. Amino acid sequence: CASSASGSVGYEQYF.

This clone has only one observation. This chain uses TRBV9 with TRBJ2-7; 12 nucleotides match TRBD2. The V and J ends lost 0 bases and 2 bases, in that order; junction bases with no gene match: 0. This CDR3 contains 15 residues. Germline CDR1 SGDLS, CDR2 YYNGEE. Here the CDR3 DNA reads TGTGCCAGCAGCGTAGCTAGCGGGAGGGCCTACGAGCAGTACTTC. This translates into CASSVASGRAYEQYF.

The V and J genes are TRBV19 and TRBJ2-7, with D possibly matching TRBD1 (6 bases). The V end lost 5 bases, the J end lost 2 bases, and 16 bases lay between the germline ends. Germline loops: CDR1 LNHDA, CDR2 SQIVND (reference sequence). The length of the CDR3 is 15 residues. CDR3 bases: TGTGCCAGTAGTTCCCGACTGGGGACACCCTACGAGCAGTACTTC. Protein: CASSSRLGTPYEQYF.

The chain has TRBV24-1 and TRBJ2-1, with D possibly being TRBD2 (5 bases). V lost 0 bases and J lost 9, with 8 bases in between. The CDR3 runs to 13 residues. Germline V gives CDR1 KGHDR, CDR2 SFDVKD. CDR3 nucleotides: TGTGCCACCAGTGATTTGCGAGGGCTTGAGCAGTTCTTC. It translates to CATSDLRGLEQFF.

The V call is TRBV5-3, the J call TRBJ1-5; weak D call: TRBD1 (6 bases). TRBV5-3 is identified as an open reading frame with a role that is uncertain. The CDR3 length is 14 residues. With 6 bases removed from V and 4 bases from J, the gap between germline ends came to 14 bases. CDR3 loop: CARTWTVLNQPQHF. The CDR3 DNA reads TGTGCCAGAACCTGGACAGTTCTGAATCAGCCCCAGCATTTT.

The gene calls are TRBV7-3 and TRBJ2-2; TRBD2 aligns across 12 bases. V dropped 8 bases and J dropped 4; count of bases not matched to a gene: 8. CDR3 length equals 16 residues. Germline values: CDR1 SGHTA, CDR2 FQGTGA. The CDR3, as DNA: TGTGCCAGCGGCACAGGACTAGCGGGGAGCACCGGGGAGCTGTTTTTT. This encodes CASGTGLAGSTGELFF.

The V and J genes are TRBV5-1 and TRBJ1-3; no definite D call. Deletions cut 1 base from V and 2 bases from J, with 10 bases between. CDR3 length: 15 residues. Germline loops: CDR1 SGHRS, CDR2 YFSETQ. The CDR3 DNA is TGCGCCAGCAGCTTGTCTGCGGGAGCTGGAAACACCATATATTTT. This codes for CASSLSAGAGNTIYF.

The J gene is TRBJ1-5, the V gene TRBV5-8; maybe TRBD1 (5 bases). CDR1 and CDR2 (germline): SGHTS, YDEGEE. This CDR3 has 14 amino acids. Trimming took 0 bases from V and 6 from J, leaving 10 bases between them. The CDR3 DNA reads TGTGCCAGCAGCTTGGTAAGGGGAGGTCAGCCCCAGCATTTT. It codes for CASSLVRGGQPQHF.

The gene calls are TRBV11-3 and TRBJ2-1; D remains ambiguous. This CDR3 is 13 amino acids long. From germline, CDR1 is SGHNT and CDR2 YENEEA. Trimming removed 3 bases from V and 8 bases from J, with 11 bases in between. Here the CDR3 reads CASSLASADEQFF. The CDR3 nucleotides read TGTGCCAGCAGCTTGGCTAGTGCCGATGAGCAGTTCTTC.

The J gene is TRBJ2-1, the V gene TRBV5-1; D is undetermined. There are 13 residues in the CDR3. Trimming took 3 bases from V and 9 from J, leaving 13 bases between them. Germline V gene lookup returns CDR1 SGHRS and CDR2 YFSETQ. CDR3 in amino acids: CASSSPLVSEQFF. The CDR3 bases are TGCGCCAGCAGCTCCCCTCTAGTTAGTGAGCAGTTCTTC.

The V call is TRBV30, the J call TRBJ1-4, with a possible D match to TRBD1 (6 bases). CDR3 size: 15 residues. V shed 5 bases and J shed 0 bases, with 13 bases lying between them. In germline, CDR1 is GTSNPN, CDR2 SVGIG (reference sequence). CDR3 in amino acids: CAWGRGTSTNEKLFF. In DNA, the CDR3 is TGTGCCTGGGGACGTGGGACATCAACTAATGAAAAACTGTTTTTT. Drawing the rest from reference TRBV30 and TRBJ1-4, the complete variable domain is SQTIHQWPATLVQPVGSPLSLECTVEGTSNPNLYWYRQAAGRGLQLLFYSVGIGQISSEVPQNLSASRPQDRQFILSSKKLLLSDSGFYLCAWGRGTSTNEKLFFGSGTQLSVL.

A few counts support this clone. The CDR3 nucleotides are TGTGCCAGCAGTTACTCGGCACAGCTTAACTATGGCTACACCTTC. The encoded protein is CASSYSAQLNYGYTF. This chain uses TRBV6-5 with TRBJ1-2; D is unclear. V gave up 0 bases and J gave up 1 base, with 9 bases separating them. The CDR3 has 15 residues. The germline V gene has CDR1 MNHEY and CDR2 SVGAGI.

The CDR3 loop reads CASSSQGAGTEAFF. CDR3 DNA sequence: TGTGCCAGCAGCTCCCAGGGGGCAGGCACTGAAGCTTTCTTT. V is TRBV7-2 and J is TRBJ1-1; 8 bases map to TRBD1. J was trimmed by 4 bases and V by 4 bases; bases with no gene match: 5. The CDR3 loop spans 14 amino acids. The germline gives CDR1 SGHTA, CDR2 FQGNSA.

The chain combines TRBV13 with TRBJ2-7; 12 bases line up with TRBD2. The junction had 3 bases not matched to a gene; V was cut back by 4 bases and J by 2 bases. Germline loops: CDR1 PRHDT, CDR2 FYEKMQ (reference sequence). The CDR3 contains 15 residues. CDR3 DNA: TGTGCCAGCAGCTCAACTAGCGGGGGGACCTACGAGCAGTACTTC. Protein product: CASSSTSGGTYEQYF.

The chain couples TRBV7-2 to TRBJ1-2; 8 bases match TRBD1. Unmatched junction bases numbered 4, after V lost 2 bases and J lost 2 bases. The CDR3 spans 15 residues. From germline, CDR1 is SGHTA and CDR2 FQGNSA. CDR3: CASSLTGGDNYGYTF. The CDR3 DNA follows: TGTGCCAGCAGCTTAACAGGGGGGGACAACTATGGCTACACCTTC. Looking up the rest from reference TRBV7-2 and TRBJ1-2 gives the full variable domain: GAGVSQSPSNKVTEKGKDVELRCDPISGHTALYWYRQSLGQGLEFLIYFQGNSAPDKSGLPSDRFSAERTGGSVSTLTIQRTQQEDSAVYLCASSLTGGDNYGYTFGSGTRLTVV.

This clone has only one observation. The CDR3 region is CASSLGSSGSRTQYF. The DNA of the CDR3 is TGTGCCAGCAGCCTAGGGTCTAGCGGGAGTCGTACGCAGTATTTT. The chain carries TRBV28 and TRBJ2-3; 10 nucleotides align to TRBD2. The CDR3 is 15 residues long. Germline V lookup: CDR1 MDHEN, CDR2 SYDVKM. Unmatched junction bases numbered 11, after V lost 6 bases and J lost 8 bases.